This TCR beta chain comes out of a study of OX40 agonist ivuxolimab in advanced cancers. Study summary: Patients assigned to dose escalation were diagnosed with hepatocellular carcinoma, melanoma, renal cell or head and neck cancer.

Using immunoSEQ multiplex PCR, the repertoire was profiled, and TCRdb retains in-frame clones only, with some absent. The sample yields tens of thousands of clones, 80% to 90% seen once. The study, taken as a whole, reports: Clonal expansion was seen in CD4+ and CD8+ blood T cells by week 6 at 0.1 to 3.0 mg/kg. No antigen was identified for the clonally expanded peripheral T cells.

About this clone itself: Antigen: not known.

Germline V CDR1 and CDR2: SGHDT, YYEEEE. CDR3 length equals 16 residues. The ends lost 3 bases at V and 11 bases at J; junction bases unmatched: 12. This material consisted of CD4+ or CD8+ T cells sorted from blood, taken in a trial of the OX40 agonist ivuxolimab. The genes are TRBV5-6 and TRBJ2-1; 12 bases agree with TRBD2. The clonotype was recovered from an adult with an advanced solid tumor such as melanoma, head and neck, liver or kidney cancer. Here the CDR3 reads CASSWQNRLAGAKQFF. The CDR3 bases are TGTGCCAGCAGCTGGCAGAATAGACTAGCGGGAGCGAAGCAGTTCTTC.